The following is a T cell receptor beta chain sequence with its context. Its antigen is currently unknown. The data derive from a study of cytomegalovirus exposure and HLA in healthy donors. Study-level results: In terms of immune exposure information, only CMV serostatus was available.

CDR3 length: 14 amino acids. The V segment lost 11 bases and the J segment 3 bases; nucleotides outside the gene matches: 9. Germline V lookup: CDR1 MNHEY, CDR2 SVGAGI. PCR used 60 Vbeta primers and 13 Jbeta primers. Produced via immunoSEQ multiplex PCR; TCRdb's table is partial and in-frame only. The table has about 150,000 clones, roughly four fifths seen once. The specimen was PBMCs. This TCR was recovered from a man aged 25-45 years in good health and CMV-seropositive. The rearrangement uses TRBV6-5 and TRBJ1-2; 10 positions match TRBD1. The CDR3 nucleotides read TGTGCCTCCAAGGGACAGGGGATGGACTATGGCTACACCTTC. This gives the protein CASKGQGMDYGYTF.